This T cell receptor (beta chain) was sequenced for a study of cytomegalovirus exposure and HLA in healthy donors. The PCR contained 60 Vbeta and 13 Jbeta primers. TCRdb's copy holds only in-frame clones and misses some; the assay was immunoSEQ multiplex PCR. The repertoire includes 90,000 to 120,000 clones, around 72% of them detected once, and about 14% sits in the top ten. Between the trimmed V and J ends, which lost 6 bases and 4 bases, there was a span of 16 bases. The CDR3 extends over 16 amino acids. Looked up from germline, CDR1 is SEHNR and CDR2 is FQNEAQ (reference sequence). The chain has TRBV7-9 and TRBJ2-6, with D possibly being TRBD2 (6 bases). The sequence was obtained from a middle-aged woman in good health and CMV-seropositive. The specimen was PBMCs. The CDR3 region is CASRRNGGSGANVLTF. CDR3 DNA sequence: TGTGCCAGCAGGCGCAATGGGGGGTCGGGGGCCAACGTCCTGACTTTC.